The sequence of this TCR beta chain was determined in a study of blood T cell repertoires in COVID-19. Study-wide context: Some COVID-19 samples were acute and others convalescent; all came from the United States, Italy and Spain.

The germline V gene has CDR1 SGHRS and CDR2 YFSETQ. V was clipped by 4 bases and J by 6 bases; unmatched bases: 10. The CDR3 extends over 15 amino acids. Sequenced by immunoSEQ multiplex PCR; TCRdb stores in-frame clones only, minus some. The data contain roughly 180,000 clones, roughly four fifths of them singletons. Material for sequencing was peripheral blood. The source of this sequence is a woman in her 40s with COVID-19, enrolled during active disease. The chain couples TRBV5-1 to TRBJ2-1, with 7 bases fitting TRBD1. The DNA of the CDR3 is TGCGCCAGCAGCGAGGGACAGCGACCGGTCAATGAGCAGTTCTTC. Amino acid sequence: CASSEGQRPVNEQFF.